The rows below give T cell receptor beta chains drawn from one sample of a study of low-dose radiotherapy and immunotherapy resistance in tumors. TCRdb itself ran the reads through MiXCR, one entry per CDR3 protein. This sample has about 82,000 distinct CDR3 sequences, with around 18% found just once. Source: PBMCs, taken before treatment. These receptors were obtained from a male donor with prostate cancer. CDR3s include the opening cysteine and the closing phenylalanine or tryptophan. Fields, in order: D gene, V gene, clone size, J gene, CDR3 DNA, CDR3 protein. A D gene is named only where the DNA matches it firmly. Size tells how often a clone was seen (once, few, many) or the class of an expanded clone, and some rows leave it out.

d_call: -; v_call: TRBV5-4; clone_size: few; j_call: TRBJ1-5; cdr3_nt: TGTGCCAGCAGCTTGGGTGACAGTCAGCCCCAGCATTTT; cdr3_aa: CASSLGDSQPQHF
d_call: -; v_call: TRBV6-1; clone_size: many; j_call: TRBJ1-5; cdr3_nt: TGTGCCAGCAGTGACGAGGCAGTTGGGCATAGCAATCAGCCCCAGCATTTT; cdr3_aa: CASSDEAVGHSNQPQHF
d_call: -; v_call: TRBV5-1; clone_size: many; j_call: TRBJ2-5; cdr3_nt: TGCGCCAGCAGCGCTCTAGGGGCCCCTGGGGAGACCCAGTACTTC; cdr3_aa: CASSALGAPGETQYF
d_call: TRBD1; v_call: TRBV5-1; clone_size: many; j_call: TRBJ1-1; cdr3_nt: TGCGCCAGCAGCTTCGGACAGGGGGCGCAGAACACTGAAGCTTTCTTT; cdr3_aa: CASSFGQGAQNTEAFF
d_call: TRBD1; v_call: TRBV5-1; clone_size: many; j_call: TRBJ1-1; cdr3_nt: TGTGCCAGCAGCTTTGACCTAGGACAGGGTCCCTACTCAACACGTAACACTGAAGCTTTCTTT; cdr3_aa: CASSFDLGQGPYSTRNTEAFF
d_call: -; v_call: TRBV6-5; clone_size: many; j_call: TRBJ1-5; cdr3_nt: TGTGCCAGCAATAAGAGACTCGGGCCCCAGCATTTT; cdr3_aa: CASNKRLGPQHF
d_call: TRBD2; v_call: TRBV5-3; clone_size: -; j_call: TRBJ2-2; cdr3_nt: TGTGCCAGCAGCAAGAAGAAAAACTTAGCGGGATCCGGGGAGCTGTTTTTT; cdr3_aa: CASSKKKNLAGSGELFF
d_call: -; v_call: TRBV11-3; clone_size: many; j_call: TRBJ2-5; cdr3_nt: TGTGCCAGCAGCTTAGGAGGGACTGTACAAGAGACCCAGTACTTC; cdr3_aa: CASSLGGTVQETQYF
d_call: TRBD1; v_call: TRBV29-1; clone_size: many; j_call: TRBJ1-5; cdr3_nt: TGCAGCGCCAGGGGGCCGGGCAATCAGCCCCAGCATTTT; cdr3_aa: CSARGPGNQPQHF
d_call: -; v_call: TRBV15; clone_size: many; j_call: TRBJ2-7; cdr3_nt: TGTGCCACCAGCAGAGATAAGGGTATAATCTATGGGTACGAGCAGTACTTC; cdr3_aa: CATSRDKGIIYGYEQYF
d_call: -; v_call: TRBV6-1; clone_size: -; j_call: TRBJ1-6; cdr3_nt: TGTGCCAGCAGTGACCCGGCAACCAGGTTATATAATTCACCCCTCCACTTT; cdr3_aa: CASSDPATRLYNSPLHF
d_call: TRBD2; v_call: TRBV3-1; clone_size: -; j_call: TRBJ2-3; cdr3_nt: TGTGCCAGCAGCCAAGTACTAGCGGGGATAGATACGCAGTATTTT; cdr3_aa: CASSQVLAGIDTQYF
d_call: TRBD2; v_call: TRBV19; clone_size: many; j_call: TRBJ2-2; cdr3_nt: TGTGCCAGTAGTATCGGGGGGAGCACCGGGGAGCTGTTTTTT; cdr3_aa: CASSIGGSTGELFF
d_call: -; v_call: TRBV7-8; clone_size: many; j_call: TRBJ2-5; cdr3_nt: TGTGCCAGCAGCTTGACCCAGGGAGGCGAGACCCAGTACTTC; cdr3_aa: CASSLTQGGETQYF
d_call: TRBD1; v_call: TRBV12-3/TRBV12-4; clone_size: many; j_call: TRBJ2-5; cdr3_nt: TGTGCCAGCAGTTTGGACAGGGGGGAGACCCAGTACTTC; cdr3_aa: CASSLDRGETQYF
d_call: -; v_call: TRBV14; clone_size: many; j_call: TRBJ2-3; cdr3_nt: TGTGCCAGCAGCCTTATTCCCGGTCACCGCACAGATACGCAGTATTTT; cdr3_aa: CASSLIPGHRTDTQYF
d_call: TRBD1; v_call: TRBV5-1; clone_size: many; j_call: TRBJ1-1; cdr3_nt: TGCGCCAGCAGCTATGGGACAGGGGAAGCTGAAGCTTTCTTT; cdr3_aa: CASSYGTGEAEAFF
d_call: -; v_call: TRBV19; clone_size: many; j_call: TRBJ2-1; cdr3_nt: TGTGCCAGTACCCTCCTCGCCTCGGGCGGGGAGCAGTTCTTC; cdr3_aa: CASTLLASGGEQFF
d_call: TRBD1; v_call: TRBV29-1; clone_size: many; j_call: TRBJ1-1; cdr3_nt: TGCAGCGTGGGGGACAGCTACACTGAAGCTTTCTTT; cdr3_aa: CSVGDSYTEAFF
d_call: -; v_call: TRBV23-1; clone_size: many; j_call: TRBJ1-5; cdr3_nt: TGCGCCAGCAGTCAGTTTAGCAATCAGCCCCAGCATTTT; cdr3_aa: CASSQFSNQPQHF
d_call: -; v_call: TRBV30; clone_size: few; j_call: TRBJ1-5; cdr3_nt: TGTGCCTGGAGTGACGGGGCTGAAGATCAGCCCCAGCATTTT; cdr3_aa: CAWSDGAEDQPQHF
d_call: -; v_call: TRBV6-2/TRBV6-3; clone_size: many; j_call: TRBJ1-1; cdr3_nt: TGTGCCAGCAGTGATGCTGCGGACAGGAACACTGAAGCTTTCTTT; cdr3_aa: CASSDAADRNTEAFF
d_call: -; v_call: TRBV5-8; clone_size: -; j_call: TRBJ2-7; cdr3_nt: TGTGCCAGCAGCTTGGGGGCCCCCACTTACGAGCAGTACTTC; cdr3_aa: CASSLGAPTYEQYF
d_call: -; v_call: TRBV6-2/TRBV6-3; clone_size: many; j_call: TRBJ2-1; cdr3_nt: TGTGCCAGCAGGACCATATGGACTCCTCAGTTCTTC; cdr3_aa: CASRTIWTPQFF
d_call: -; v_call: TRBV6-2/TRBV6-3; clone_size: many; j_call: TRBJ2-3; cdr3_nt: TGTGCCAGCAGTTCCGGGACCCACACAGATACGCAGTATTTT; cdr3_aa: CASSSGTHTDTQYF
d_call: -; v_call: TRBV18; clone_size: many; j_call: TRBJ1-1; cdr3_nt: TGTGCCAGCACCGATACAGGCACTGAAGCTTTCTTT; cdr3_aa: CASTDTGTEAFF
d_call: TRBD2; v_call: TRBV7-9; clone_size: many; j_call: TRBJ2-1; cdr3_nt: TGTGCCAGCAGCTTAGCTGGGCTAGCGGGATCTAATGAGCAGTTCTTC; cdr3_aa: CASSLAGLAGSNEQFF
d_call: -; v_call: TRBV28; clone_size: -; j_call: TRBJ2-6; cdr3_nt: TGTGCCAGCAGGGGAGCATCCTCTGGGGCCAACGTCCTGACTTTC; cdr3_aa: CASRGASSGANVLTF
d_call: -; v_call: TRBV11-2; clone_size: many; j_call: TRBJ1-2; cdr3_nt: TGTGCCAGCAGCTTAGAGGGGAGCTATGCTGGCTACACCTTC; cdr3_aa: CASSLEGSYAGYTF
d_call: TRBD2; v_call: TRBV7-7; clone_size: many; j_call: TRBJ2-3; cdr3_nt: TGTGCTAGCAGCTTAGCGACTAGCGCAGATACGCAGTATTTT; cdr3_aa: CASSLATSADTQYF
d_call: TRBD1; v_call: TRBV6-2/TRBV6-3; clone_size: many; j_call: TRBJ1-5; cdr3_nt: TGTGCCAGCAGTTGGGCGACATTATCTAGACAGGGTGGCAATCAGCCCCAGCATTTT; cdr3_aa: CASSWATLSRQGGNQPQHF
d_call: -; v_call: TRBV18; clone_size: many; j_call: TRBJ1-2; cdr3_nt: TGTGCCAGCTCACCACTTGACTATGGCTACACCTTC; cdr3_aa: CASSPLDYGYTF
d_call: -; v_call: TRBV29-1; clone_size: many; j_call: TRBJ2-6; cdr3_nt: TGCAGCGTAAAGGGAGGTCCTGGGGCCAACGTCCTGACTTTC; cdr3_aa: CSVKGGPGANVLTF
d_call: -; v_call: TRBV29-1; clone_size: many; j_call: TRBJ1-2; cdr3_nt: TGCAGCGCCGGGGAGGGATTAGTTGGTGGCTACACCTTC; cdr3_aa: CSAGEGLVGGYTF
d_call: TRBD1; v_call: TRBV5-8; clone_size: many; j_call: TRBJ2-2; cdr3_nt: TGTGCCAGCAGTTTTTCGGACAGGGGCACCGGGGAGCTGTTTTTT; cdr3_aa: CASSFSDRGTGELFF
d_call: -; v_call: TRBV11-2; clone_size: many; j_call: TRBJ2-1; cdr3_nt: TGTGCCAGCAGCTTACTGGGGCCGGGAGACAATGAGCAGTTCTTC; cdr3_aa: CASSLLGPGDNEQFF
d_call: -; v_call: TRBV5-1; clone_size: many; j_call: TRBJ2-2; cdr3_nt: TGCGCCAGCAGCTTGTTCGGTGCGAACACCGGGGAGCTGTTTTTT; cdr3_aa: CASSLFGANTGELFF
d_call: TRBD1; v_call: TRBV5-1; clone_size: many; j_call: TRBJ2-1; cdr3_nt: TGCGCCAGCAGCTCCGAGGACAGGGAAGTGTTCTTC; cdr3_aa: CASSSEDREVFF
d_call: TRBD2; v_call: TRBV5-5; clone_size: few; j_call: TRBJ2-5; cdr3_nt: TGTGCCAGCAGCTTGGGCGGACTAGCGGGAATTAAGAGAGAGACCCAGTACTTC; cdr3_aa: CASSLGGLAGIKRETQYF
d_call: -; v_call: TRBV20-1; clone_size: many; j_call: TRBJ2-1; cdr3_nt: TGCAGTACTGGGAGACCGAACAATGAGCAGTTCTTC; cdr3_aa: CSTGRPNNEQFF
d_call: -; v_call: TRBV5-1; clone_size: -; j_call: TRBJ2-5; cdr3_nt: TGCGCCAGCAGCCTGACGGATGGGCGCCAAGAGACCCAGTACTTC; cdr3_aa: CASSLTDGRQETQYF
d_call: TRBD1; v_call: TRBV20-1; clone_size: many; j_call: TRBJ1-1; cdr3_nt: TGCAGTGCTAGGGGACAGGGAAGAACTGAAGCTTTCTTT; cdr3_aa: CSARGQGRTEAFF
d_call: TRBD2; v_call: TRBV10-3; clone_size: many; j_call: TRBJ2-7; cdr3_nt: TGTGCCATCAGTGGGACTAGCGGGATCACCTACGAGCAGTACTTC; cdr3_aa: CAISGTSGITYEQYF
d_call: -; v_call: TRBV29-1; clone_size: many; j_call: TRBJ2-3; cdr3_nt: TGCAGCGGAGGGCGTCCTGGAGATACGCAGTATTTT; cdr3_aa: CSGGRPGDTQYF
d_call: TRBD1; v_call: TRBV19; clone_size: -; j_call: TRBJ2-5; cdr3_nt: TGTGCCAGTAGTATAGAGATCGGTGGACAGGTAGGAGAGACCCAGTACTTC; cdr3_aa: CASSIEIGGQVGETQYF
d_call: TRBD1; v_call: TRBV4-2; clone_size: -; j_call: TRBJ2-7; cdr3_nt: TGTGCCAGCAGCCAAGATTGGGCTGGGACAGGGACTTACGAGCAGTACTTC; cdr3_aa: CASSQDWAGTGTYEQYF
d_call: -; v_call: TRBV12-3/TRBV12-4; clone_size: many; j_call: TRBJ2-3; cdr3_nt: TGTGCCAGCAGTGGGTTCACAGATACGCAGTATTTT; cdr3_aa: CASSGFTDTQYF
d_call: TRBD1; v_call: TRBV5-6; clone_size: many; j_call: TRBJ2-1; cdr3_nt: TGTGCCAGCAGCTGGACAGGTCTCTACAATGAGCAGTTCTTC; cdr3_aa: CASSWTGLYNEQFF
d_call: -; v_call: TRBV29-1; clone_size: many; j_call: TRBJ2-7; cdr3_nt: TGCAGCGTTGAAGTCCGGTCGACCGAGCAGTACTTC; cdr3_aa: CSVEVRSTEQYF